The T cell receptor beta chain described here comes from a study of blood T cell repertoires in COVID-19. Study-level information: Acute-phase and convalescent COVID-19 samples originated in the United States, Italy and Spain. The cDNA or gDNA used as material had been derived from T cells, B-cell-depleted T cells, or PBMCs.

Deletions cut 6 bases from V and 2 bases from J, with 16 bases between. The CDR3 totals 14 residues. The germline V gene encodes CDR1 SQVTM and CDR2 ANQGSEA. As originally analysed: Estimation of nucleated cell counts was performed using reference gene primer amplification. Libraries were prepared by immunoSEQ multiplex PCR; TCRdb keeps only in-frame clonotypes and omits some of them. V and J calls and clone size are those listed in that table; D and trimming were worked out from the DNA. The table includes about 110,000 clones, 88% detected once. The sample taken for sequencing was peripheral blood. The receptor was isolated from a human donor in a cohort sampled during active COVID-19. The chain employs TRBV29-1 and TRBJ1-1; possibly TRBD1 for D (5 bases). CDR3 residues: CSVRGTRGNTEAFF. For the CDR3, the DNA is TGCAGCGTGCGGGGCACTCGGGGTAACACTGAAGCTTTCTTT.